These 13 T cell receptor beta chains were sequenced from one sample in a study of T cell responses to AZD1222 COVID-19 vaccine. The assay was immunoSEQ multiplex PCR, and TCRdb's table has in-frame clones only and misses some. The table has roughly 99,000 clones, under 95% seen once; the top ten hold less than 25%. Sequences were derived from peripheral blood, sampled on day 0 of AZD1222 vaccination. Receptors were obtained from an adult in good health.

V and J are TRBV6-2 or TRBV6-3 and TRBJ2-3; D perhaps matches TRBD1 (5 bases). V was cut by 0 bases and J by 0 bases, with 16 bases left in between. Germline CDR1 and CDR2: MNHEY and SVGEGT. The length of the CDR3 is 18 residues. CDR3 nucleotides: TGTGCCAGCAGTTACTCGGCGTTGTCCCGGACAAGCACAGATACGCAGTATTTT. It is translated as CASSYSALSRTSTDTQYF.

This sequence joins TRBV5-5 and TRBJ2-2, with 12 nucleotides matching TRBD2. Germline V gene data show CDR1 as SGHKS and CDR2 as YYEKEE (reference sequence). CDR3 length: 16 amino acids. Germline trimming cut 3 bases from V and 5 bases from J; bases unmatched to any gene: 5. The CDR3 DNA reads as TGTGCCAGCAGCTCTAGCGGGGGGGCATATACCGGGGAGCTGTTTTTT. It translates to CASSSSGGAYTGELFF.

This clone has a single count. The chain has TRBV7-2 and TRBJ2-3; D remains unclear. Germline V gene lookup returns CDR1 SGHTA and CDR2 FQGNSA. The CDR3 contains 14 residues. The V gene lost 6 bases and the J gene lost 3 bases, with 13 bases spanning the gap. In DNA, the CDR3 is TGTGCCAGCAGTAAGGCGCCCGTAACAGATACGCAGTATTTT. Its translation is CASSKAPVTDTQYF.

The chain recombines TRBV2 with TRBJ2-2, with 7 bases that match TRBD2. This CDR3 has 15 residues. Germline assignment: CDR1 SNHLY and CDR2 FYNNEI. V was clipped by 7 bases and J by 5 bases; unmatched bases: 10. The CDR3 is CASTSGTTGTGELFF. DNA of the CDR3: TGTGCCAGCACTTCCGGGACTACGGGGACCGGGGAGCTGTTTTTT.

The chain links TRBV11-2 to TRBJ2-3, with D perhaps TRBD2 (6 bases). V was pared by 2 bases and J by 0 bases, with 9 bases between. The CDR3 totals 15 residues. Germline V gene sequence: CDR1 SGHAT, CDR2 FQNNGV. As DNA, the CDR3 is TGTGCCAGCAGCTTAAATCGGGGGAGCACAGATACGCAGTATTTT. Protein: CASSLNRGSTDTQYF.

The rearrangement joins TRBV5-6 to TRBJ1-1; 12 positions agree with TRBD1. Germline trimming cut 2 bases from V and 8 bases from J; bases unmatched to any gene: 10. There are 16 residues in the CDR3. Germline assignment: CDR1 SGHDT and CDR2 YYEEEE. The CDR3 protein is CASSFWDRGLRAEAFF. The CDR3 nucleotides read TGTGCCAGCAGCTTCTGGGACAGGGGGCTCAGGGCAGAAGCTTTCTTT.

V and J are TRBV5-6 and TRBJ1-4; 9 bases match TRBD1. Unmatched junction bases numbered 4, after V lost 1 base and J lost 6 bases. The CDR3 runs to 15 residues. Looked up from germline, CDR1 is SGHDT and CDR2 is YYEEEE. CDR3 sequence (DNA): TGTGCCAGCAGCTTGTATAACAGGGGGCATGAAAAACTGTTTTTT. Amino acid sequence: CASSLYNRGHEKLFF.

V gene TRBV6-5 combines with J gene TRBJ1-1; no firm D call. The CDR3 contains 15 residues. Per germline, CDR1 MNHEY and CDR2 SVGAGI. Trimming stripped 4 bases from V and 1 base from J, with 13 bases between. This CDR3 is CASSLQALGNTEAFF. DNA of the CDR3: TGTGCCAGCAGTTTACAAGCCTTAGGGAACACTGAAGCTTTCTTT.

Note on this clone: This sample also contains other DNA sequences that code for the same CDR3. The V and J genes are TRBV5-4 and TRBJ2-3; 9 bases are shared with TRBD2. V was clipped by 0 bases and J by 1 base; unmatched bases: 3. In germline, CDR1 is SGHNT, CDR2 YYREEE (reference sequence). The CDR3 runs to 16 residues. DNA of the CDR3: TGTGCCAGCAGCTTGGGGCGGGGGGGACGCACAGATACGCAGTATTTT. It yields the protein CASSLGRGGRTDTQYF.

CDR3 in amino acids: CATSGTNSNQPQHF. The CDR3 DNA sequence: TGTGCCACCAGTGGGACAAATAGCAATCAGCCCCAGCATTTT. This chain uses TRBV24-1 with TRBJ1-5; D is possibly TRBD1 (5 bases). Germline-derived CDR1 and CDR2 are KGHDR and SFDVKD. V was trimmed by 5 bases and J by 0 bases, leaving 7 bases between them. CDR3 length equals 14 residues.

This clone has just a few counts. The chain is built from TRBV7-8 and TRBJ2-5; no firm D call. The CDR3 has 16 residues. Trimming pared 4 bases from V and 2 bases from J, leaving 17 bases between. Germline V gives CDR1 SGHVS, CDR2 FQNEAQ. The CDR3 sequence is CASSSTQRVEQETQYF. CDR3 in DNA: TGTGCCAGCAGCTCGACGCAACGCGTGGAACAAGAGACCCAGTACTTC.

The V call is TRBV19, the J call TRBJ2-5; TRBD1 might be the D (6 bases). Germline V gene sequence: CDR1 LNHDA, CDR2 SQIVND (reference sequence). The V and J ends lost 10 bases and 3 bases respectively, with 18 bases between them. The CDR3 consists of 14 residues. The CDR3 reads CATMSPGVEETQYF. The CDR3 DNA is TGTGCCACCATGTCACCAGGGGTCGAAGAGACCCAGTACTTC.

The chain carries TRBV27 and TRBJ2-2; no definite D call. The CDR3 is 15 residues long. The germline CDR1 and CDR2 sequences are MNHEY and SMNVEV (reference sequence). V lost 6 bases and J lost 0, with 11 bases in between. The CDR3, as DNA: TGTGCCAGCAGGGTTGTACCCTCGAACACCGGGGAGCTGTTTTTT. Amino acids: CASRVVPSNTGELFF.